The next 29 T cell receptor beta chains were all read from a single sample in a study of blood T cell repertoires in COVID-19. Profiled with immunoSEQ multiplex PCR; TCRdb holds only in-frame clones, not every one. The top ten hold approximately 20% of the sample, which has about 97,000 clones, roughly 86% seen once. Sequencing was carried out using peripheral blood. These receptors all come from a human donor in a cohort sampled during active COVID-19.

The chain links TRBV4-2 to TRBJ2-2, with 10 bases matching TRBD2. Germline loops: CDR1 LGHNA, CDR2 YNFKEQ. This CDR3 has 15 residues. The junction had 4 bases not matched to a gene; V was cut back by 8 bases and J by 1 base. The CDR3 sequence is CASERTSGNTGELFF. The CDR3 DNA reads as TGTGCCAGCGAGAGGACTAGCGGGAACACCGGGGAGCTGTTTTTT.

The V gene is TRBV3-1 (or the pseudogene TRBV3-2), the J gene TRBJ2-3, with 14 bases identical to TRBD2. The CDR3 runs to 18 residues. Looked up from germline, CDR1 is LGHDT and CDR2 is YNNKEL (reference sequence). Losses at the gene ends were 1 base for V and 4 bases for J; bases not matched to a gene: 7. CDR3 amino acids: CASSQVGTSGSRSDTQYF. The DNA of the CDR3 is TGTGCCAGCAGCCAAGTGGGGACTAGCGGGAGTAGGTCAGATACGCAGTATTTT.

In its sample, this clone was seen many times. The CDR3 loop reads CASSEELNQPQHF. Here the CDR3 DNA reads TGTGCCAGCAGCGAGGAACTAAATCAGCCCCAGCATTTT. The V and J genes are TRBV7-2 and TRBJ1-5; D unresolved. Trimming shortened V by 5 bases and J by 4 bases, and 9 bases separated the two germline ends. CDR1 is SGHTA and CDR2 is FQGNSA in the germline V gene. The CDR3 consists of 13 residues.

In nucleotides, the CDR3 is TGTGCCAGTAGTAAGGCGGGTTTCCATTCGAACACTGAAGCTTTCTTT. Translation gives CASSKAGFHSNTEAFF. The gene calls are TRBV19 and TRBJ1-1; D is uncertain. V was shortened by 4 bases and J by 1 base, with 16 bases between the two germline ends. The CDR3 runs 16 residues. The germline V gene has CDR1 LNHDA and CDR2 SQIVND (reference sequence).

The gene calls are TRBV6-5 and TRBJ2-1; possible D gene TRBD2, 6 bases. V was pared by 8 bases and J by 8 bases, with 19 bases between. The CDR3 consists of 14 residues. Germline V gene sequence: CDR1 MNHEY, CDR2 SVGAGI. The CDR3 loop is CASFPAGSGDEQFF. The CDR3 DNA is TGTGCCAGCTTCCCGGCGGGGAGTGGGGATGAGCAGTTCTTC.

The V and J genes are TRBV27 and TRBJ2-1, with 9 bases aligning to TRBD2. The length of the CDR3 is 17 residues. CDR1 is MNHEY and CDR2 is SMNVEV in the germline V gene (reference sequence). V shed 2 bases and J 8 bases; nucleotides not matched to a gene: 13. The DNA of the CDR3 is TGTGCCAGCAGTTTACTCGGTAGCGGGAGCAGAGGGGATGAGCAGTTCTTC. It is translated as CASSLLGSGSRGDEQFF.

This chain uses TRBV15 with TRBJ2-2; TRBD2 agrees at 12 bases. V gave up 0 bases and J gave up 4 bases; unmatched junction bases: 6. This CDR3 is built from 18 residues. In germline, CDR1 is LNHNV, CDR2 YYDKDF (reference sequence). The CDR3 DNA reads as TGTGCCACCAGCAGAGATCTAGCGGGAGGGCGGGGCACCGGGGAGCTGTTTTTT. Translation: CATSRDLAGGRGTGELFF.

V gene TRBV5-1 combines with J gene TRBJ2-1, with D perhaps matching TRBD2 (6 bases). The CDR3 contains 15 residues. Trimming cost V 6 bases and J 6 bases, with 19 bases left between them. Germline-derived CDR1 and CDR2 are SGHRS and YFSETQ. The CDR3 is CASTTIGGVGNEQFF. CDR3 bases: TGCGCCAGCACCACTATCGGGGGAGTGGGCAATGAGCAGTTCTTC.

This chain joins TRBV5-6 and TRBJ2-2, with 11 bases that match TRBD1. The J segment lost 5 bases and the V segment lost 4 bases, leaving 4 bases of the junction unmatched. There are 15 residues in the CDR3. Germline assignment: CDR1 SGHDT and CDR2 YYEEEE. This CDR3 reads CASSVRDRGTGELFF. The CDR3 nucleotides read TGTGCCAGCAGCGTCCGGGACAGGGGGACCGGGGAGCTGTTTTTT.

CDR3 sequence reads: CASSVGAREKDNYGYTF. CDR3 sequence (DNA): TGTGCCAGCAGCGTTGGGGCCCGTGAGAAGGATAACTATGGCTACACCTTC. This chain uses TRBV9 with TRBJ1-2, with D perhaps matching TRBD1 (5 bases). The CDR3 covers 17 residues. CDR1 is SGDLS, CDR2 YYNGEE, per germline. Trimming cost V 2 bases and J 1 base, with 18 bases left between them. Using reference TRBV9 and TRBJ1-2 for the parts outside the CDR3, the full variable domain is DSGVTQTPKHLITATGQRVTLRCSPRSGDLSVYWYQQSLDQGLQFLIQYYNGEERAKGNILERFSAQQFPDLHSELNLSSLELGDSALYFCASSVGAREKDNYGYTFGSGTRLTVV.

The rearrangement uses TRBV19 and TRBJ1-1; 9 nucleotides match TRBD1. The V gene end was trimmed by 8 bases and the J gene end by 0 bases; junction bases not matched to a gene: 22. This CDR3 is 20 amino acids long. Germline loops: CDR1 LNHDA, CDR2 SQIVND (reference sequence). The DNA of the CDR3 is TGTGCCAGTCTCCCGAGGATTTCGGGACAGGGCTCGCCAATGAACACTGAAGCTTTCTTT. This codes for CASLPRISGQGSPMNTEAFF.

The gene calls are TRBV9 and TRBJ2-5; no clear D gene. V lost 0 bases, J lost 5 bases, and 14 bases lay in between. This CDR3 has 15 residues. Germline lookup yields CDR1 SGDLS and CDR2 YYNGEE. CDR3 nucleotide sequence: TGTGCCAGCAGCGTAGTGGCAGGCCGATTGGAGACCCAGTACTTC. It is translated as CASSVVAGRLETQYF.

This chain connects TRBV11-1 to TRBJ2-7; TRBD2 aligns across 8 bases. CDR1 and CDR2 (germline): SGHAT, FQDESV (reference sequence). The CDR3 covers 14 residues. V shed 5 bases and J 6 bases; nucleotides not matched to a gene: 9. The CDR3 reads CASSRAGDSGEQYF. For the CDR3, the DNA is TGTGCCAGCAGCCGAGCGGGAGACTCGGGCGAGCAGTACTTC.

This chain uses TRBV7-9 with TRBJ1-1, with D unclear. The V and J ends lost 1 base and 0 bases respectively, with 15 bases between them. This CDR3 has 17 amino acids. Germline V gene lookup returns CDR1 SEHNR and CDR2 FQNEAQ (reference sequence). CDR3 in DNA: TGTGCCAGCAGCTTAGTCTTAGTGGGCAGAATGAACACTGAAGCTTTCTTT. It yields the protein CASSLVLVGRMNTEAFF. Together with reference TRBV7-9 and TRBJ1-1, the CDR3 gives the full variable domain: DTGVSQNPRHKITKRGQNVTFRCDPISEHNRLYWYRQTLGQGPEFLTYFQNEAQLEKSRLLSDRFSAERPKGSFSTLEIQRTEQGDSAMYLCASSLVLVGRMNTEAFFGQGTRLTVV.

The chain combines TRBV21-1 with TRBJ1-5. TRBV21-1 is shown as a pseudogene. This CDR3 is 12 amino acids long. CDR3 DNA sequence: TGTGCCAGCGATGCCCGAGGGCAGCCCCAGCATTTT. Protein sequence: CASDARGQPQHF.

The chain employs TRBV28 and TRBJ2-4, with 10 bases aligning to TRBD1. This CDR3 is built from 13 residues. V trimming: 7 bases; J trimming: 9 bases; junction bases outside the gene matches: 6. In germline, CDR1 is MDHEN, CDR2 SYDVKM. The CDR3 here is CASNADRGGIQYF. Here the CDR3 DNA reads TGTGCCAGCAATGCGGACAGGGGGGGCATTCAGTACTTC.

The J gene is TRBJ2-2, the V gene TRBV25-1; D remains unclear. V lost 8 bases, J lost 4 bases, and 14 bases lay in between. The CDR3 loop spans 14 amino acids. The germline CDR1 and CDR2 sequences are MGHDK and SYGVNS. CDR3 nucleotide sequence: TGTGCCAGCCATCGCGGCTTTGGCACCGGGGAGCTGTTTTTT. It is translated as CASHRGFGTGELFF.

The rearrangement links TRBV5-4 to TRBJ1-3; the D is unclear. The germline gives CDR1 SGHNT, CDR2 YYREEE (reference sequence). Trimming shortened V by 0 bases and J by 3 bases, and 13 bases separated the two germline ends. CDR3 size: 16 residues. Here the CDR3 reads CASSLANPASGNTIYF. The CDR3 nucleotides are TGTGCCAGCAGCTTGGCCAATCCCGCGAGTGGAAACACCATATATTTT.

V gene TRBV10-3 combines with J gene TRBJ1-2; TRBD1 matches at 9 bases. CDR3 size: 14 residues. V trimming: 5 bases; J trimming: 6 bases; junction bases outside the gene matches: 7. The germline V gene has CDR1 ENHRY and CDR2 SYGVKD. The CDR3 coding sequence is TGTGCCATCAGTCGGGGGGACAGGGCGGATGGCTACACCTTC. Translation gives CAISRGDRADGYTF.

The CDR3 is CASRHRTGKRDTEAFF. CDR3 nucleotide sequence: TGTGCCAGCAGGCATCGGACAGGGAAGAGGGACACTGAAGCTTTCTTT. The chain links TRBV28 to TRBJ1-1; TRBD1 matches 8 bases. The CDR3 is 16 amino acids. CDR1 is MDHEN and CDR2 is SYDVKM in the germline V gene. Trimming removed 6 bases from V and 3 bases from J; junction bases left unmatched: 12.

This clone has a handful of counts. This chain connects TRBV4-2 to TRBJ1-4; TRBD1 agrees at 7 bases. CDR3 length equals 17 residues. Germline assignment: CDR1 LGHNA and CDR2 YNFKEQ. V lost 4 bases, J lost 6 bases, and 14 bases stayed unmatched. For the CDR3, the DNA is TGTGCCAGCAGCCTTTTGACCCGGACAGGTTTGGATGAAAAACTGTTTTTT. Translation: CASSLLTRTGLDEKLFF.

V gene TRBV11-2 combines with J gene TRBJ2-5; TRBD1 agrees at 10 bases. The J segment lost 5 bases and the V segment lost 1 base, leaving 7 bases of the junction unmatched. Germline-derived CDR1 and CDR2 are SGHAT and FQNNGV. This CDR3 is built from 16 residues. CDR3 bases: TGTGCCAGCAGCTTAGGAGTGAGACAGGGGGCTGAGACCCAGTACTTC. This sequence encodes CASSLGVRQGAETQYF.

The J gene is TRBJ1-2, the V gene TRBV12-5; 7 bases match TRBD1. The CDR3 runs to 14 residues. The V gene end was trimmed by 3 bases and the J gene end by 8 bases; junction bases not matched to a gene: 9. The germline V gene encodes CDR1 LGHNT and CDR2 FRNRAP. The CDR3 sequence is CASGFSDRVGGYTF. DNA for the CDR3: TGTGCTAGTGGTTTCTCAGACAGGGTAGGCGGCTACACCTTC.

The chain employs TRBV6-5 and TRBJ2-3, with unresolved D. CDR3 length: 14 residues. Trimming shortened V by 7 bases and J by 6 bases, and 17 bases separated the two germline ends. In germline, CDR1 is MNHEY, CDR2 SVGAGI. CDR3 in amino acids: CASNPPGWKDTQYF. CDR3 nucleotide sequence: TGTGCCAGCAACCCACCAGGTTGGAAGGATACGCAGTATTTT.

The rearrangement joins TRBV5-6 to TRBJ1-1, with TRBD1 matching 7 bases. This CDR3 is built from 16 residues. Trimming removed 3 bases from V and 0 bases from J; junction bases left unmatched: 8. Germline loops: CDR1 SGHDT, CDR2 YYEEEE. The chain's CDR3 is CASSSPGQLMNTEAFF. The CDR3 nucleotides read TGTGCCAGCAGCTCACCGGGACAGCTAATGAACACTGAAGCTTTCTTT.

The CDR3 reads CASSLGDRFVGQFF. In DNA form, the CDR3 reads TGCGCCAGCAGCTTGGGGGACAGGTTTGTTGGGCAGTTCTTC. The chain carries TRBV5-1 and TRBJ2-1, with TRBD1 identical over 8 bases. J lost 12 bases, V lost 0 bases, and 8 bases had no gene match. Germline loops: CDR1 SGHRS, CDR2 YFSETQ. The CDR3 length is 14 residues.

The V call is TRBV5-1, the J call TRBJ1-2; 7 bases line up with TRBD1. The germline CDR1 and CDR2 sequences are SGHRS and YFSETQ. The CDR3 consists of 13 residues. Unmatched junction bases numbered 3, after V lost 3 bases and J lost 4 bases. The CDR3 DNA is TGCGCCAGCAGCTGGGACAGCTCCTATGGCTACACCTTC. It codes for CASSWDSSYGYTF.

The chain links TRBV19 to TRBJ2-7, with TRBD1 identical over 7 bases. The CDR3 contains 13 residues. With V trimmed by 9 bases and J by 0 bases, 5 bases remained unmatched. Germline values: CDR1 LNHDA, CDR2 SQIVND (reference sequence). The CDR3 bases are TGTGCCAGCCGCCGGGACAGCTCCTACGAGCAGTACTTC. This translates into CASRRDSSYEQYF. The full variable domain, completed using reference TRBV19 and TRBJ2-7, is DGGITQSPKYLFRKEGQNVTLSCEQNLNHDAMYWYRQDPGQGLRLIYYSQIVNDFQKGDIAEGYSVSREKKESFPLTVTSAQKNPTAFYLCASRRDSSYEQYFGPGTRLTVT.

This chain uses TRBV2 with TRBJ1-6; D gene uncertain. The CDR3 has 15 residues. V lost 5 bases and J lost 10, with 18 bases in between. Germline V gives CDR1 SNHLY, CDR2 FYNNEI. CDR3 nucleotides: TGTGCCAGCAGTACACAGCCTCCTCGGATGTCACCCCTCCACTTT. It yields the protein CASSTQPPRMSPLHF.